The 16 T cell receptor beta chains listed next were all sequenced from one sample in a study of blood T cells in healthy people across ages. Together with a sample-barcoded 5' primer, a J-beta primer mix was included in a second PCR lasting about 7 to 11 cycles. TCRdb re-analysed the 5' RACE reads in MiXCR, keeping a single row per CDR3 protein. This sample yields around 1.7 million distinct CDR3 sequences, of which roughly 30% are seen a single time; less than 9.5% belongs to the top ten. Sequencing was carried out using blood. All receptors derive from a woman aged 25-40 years in good health.

This clonotype was counted a few times. J is TRBJ1-6 and V is TRBV28, with D possibly being TRBD1 (5 bases). The CDR3 sequence is 15 residues long. Trimming stripped 6 bases from V and 4 bases from J, with 13 bases between. Germline assignment: CDR1 MDHEN and CDR2 SYDVKM. The CDR3 here is CASRRGDSYNSPLHF. DNA for the CDR3: TGTGCCAGCAGAAGGGGTGACTCGTATAATTCACCCCTCCACTTT.

This clonotype was seen many times. This rearrangement joins TRBV29-1 to TRBJ2-3, with a weak D call TRBD1 (5 bases). V lost 8 bases and J lost 4, with 10 bases in between. The CDR3 covers 11 residues. The germline V gene has CDR1 SQVTM and CDR2 ANQGSEA. The CDR3 sequence: CSTKQADTQYF. CDR3 sequence (DNA): TGCAGCACTAAACAGGCAGATACGCAGTATTTT.

This clonotype was counted between two and nine times. The rearrangement joins TRBV5-1 to TRBJ2-1; the D gene could be TRBD1 or TRBD2 (5 bases each). CDR1 SGHRS and CDR2 YFSETQ come from the germline V gene. The CDR3 runs 15 residues. V lost 7 bases to trimming and J lost 2 bases, with 16 bases between them. The CDR3 sequence is CASARGQGTYNEQFF. The CDR3 DNA follows: TGCGCCAGCGCTAGAGGGCAGGGAACCTACAATGAGCAGTTCTTC.

The V gene is TRBV18, the J gene TRBJ1-5; no firm D call. Looked up from germline, CDR1 is KGHSH and CDR2 is LQKENI. Trimming shortened V by 3 bases and J by 2 bases, and 14 bases separated the two germline ends. The CDR3 runs to 16 residues. The CDR3 spells CASSPDIKFGNQPQHF. For the CDR3, the DNA is TGTGCCAGCTCACCTGATATTAAGTTTGGCAATCAGCCCCAGCATTTT.

This clonotype was detected only a few times. The J gene is TRBJ2-2, the V gene TRBV7-8; D gene uncertain. V was pared by 5 bases and J by 6 bases, with 10 bases between. Germline lookup yields CDR1 SGHVS and CDR2 FQNEAQ. The CDR3 spans 13 residues. CDR3 region: CASSHDPPGELFF. In DNA, the CDR3 is TGTGCCAGCAGCCATGACCCCCCCGGGGAGCTGTTTTTT.

The chain combines TRBV6-6 with TRBJ1-1; tentative D call: TRBD1 (5 bases). This CDR3 comprises 12 residues. Per germline, CDR1 MNHNY and CDR2 SVGAGI (reference sequence). With 8 bases removed from V and 6 bases from J, the gap between germline ends came to 13 bases. The DNA of the CDR3 is TGTGCCAGCCTTGGACACGAGCCTGAAGCTTTCTTT. Translation: CASLGHEPEAFF.

The chain combines TRBV12-3 or TRBV12-4 with TRBJ1-5; D call uncertain. This CDR3 has 12 residues. Deletions cut 5 bases from V and 9 bases from J, with 11 bases between. Here the CDR3 reads CASSLESGPQHF. The CDR3 nucleotides read TGTGCCAGCAGTCTGGAATCGGGGCCCCAGCATTTT.

This clonotype came up once. The rearrangement uses TRBV30 and TRBJ2-4, with D tentatively TRBD2 (5 bases). The J call is uncertain, as TRBJ2-7 better fits the DNA end. The germline gives CDR1 GTSNPN, CDR2 SVGIG (reference sequence). The CDR3 runs to 14 residues. CDR3 in amino acids: CAWSEGRGTYEQYF. The CDR3 DNA is TGTGCCTGGAGTGAGGGAAGAGGGACCTACGAGCAGTACTTC.

This clonotype was seen many times. This chain links TRBV20-1 with TRBJ2-3, with 7 bases lining up with TRBD2. Trimming removed 3 bases from V and 5 bases from J; junction bases left unmatched: 5. Germline assignment: CDR1 DFQATT and CDR2 SNEGSKA (reference sequence). The CDR3 runs to 13 residues. The CDR3 DNA is TGCAGTGCTAGGGGCGGGAGCGGAGATACGCAGTATTTT. Protein product: CSARGGSGDTQYF.

This clonotype has a count of ten or more. The V call is TRBV9, the J call TRBJ2-3, with TRBD1 matching over 9 bases. This CDR3 comprises 15 residues. The junction had 2 bases not matched to a gene; V was cut back by 3 bases and J by 0 bases. In germline, CDR1 is SGDLS, CDR2 YYNGEE. The CDR3 region is CASSADRGSTDTQYF. The CDR3 DNA reads as TGTGCCAGCAGCGCGGACAGGGGCAGCACAGATACGCAGTATTTT. The full variable domain, with the rest looked up from reference TRBV9 and TRBJ2-3, is DSGVTQTPKHLITATGQRVTLRCSPRSGDLSVYWYQQSLDQGLQFLIQYYNGEERAKGNILERFSAQQFPDLHSELNLSSLELGDSALYFCASSADRGSTDTQYFGPGTRLTVL.

Only a few counts were recorded for this clonotype. The chain links TRBV7-2 to TRBJ1-2; no clear D gene. This CDR3 is 13 amino acids long. Germline-derived CDR1 and CDR2 are SGHTA and FQGNSA. V shed 1 base and J shed 6 bases, with 9 bases lying between them. In nucleotides, the CDR3 is TGTGCCAGCAGCTTAGTTTACAAGCATGGCTACACCTTC. It specifies CASSLVYKHGYTF.

This sequence joins TRBV12-3 or TRBV12-4 and TRBJ2-4, with D unclear. Matching the DNA end better, TRBJ2-5 makes the J call doubtful. The CDR3 loop spans 14 amino acids. The CDR3 DNA reads TGTGCCAGCAGTTTTGGTCGCAGCCAAGAGACCCAGTACTTC. This encodes CASSFGRSQETQYF.

The chain links TRBV2 to TRBJ2-6, with TRBD1 as a possible D gene (6 bases). The CDR3 spans 15 residues. The germline gives CDR1 SNHLY, CDR2 FYNNEI. The germline V and J ends were trimmed by 8 bases and 6 bases, with 17 bases remaining between them. The CDR3 coding sequence is TGTGCCAGCCGAGTAACAGGGTCCCCGGCCAACGTCCTGACTTTC. As protein: CASRVTGSPANVLTF.

CDR3 nucleotide sequence: TGTGCCAGCAGGGGGGGTCAGCCCCAGCATTTT. Amino acid sequence: CASRGGQPQHF. The chain uses TRBV2 and TRBJ1-5; D is perhaps TRBD1 (5 bases). This CDR3 is 11 amino acids long. CDR1 SNHLY and CDR2 FYNNEI come from the germline V gene. The V gene lost 6 bases and the J gene lost 6 bases, with 6 bases spanning the gap.

In this sample, this clonotype turned up once. One junction end does not reproduce the germline sequence, and a read error may be involved. The chain uses TRBV24-1 and TRBJ2-1, with 8 bases matching TRBD1. The CDR3 length is 15 residues. Germline CDR1 reads KGHDR; CDR2 reads SFDVKD. The DNA for the CDR3 is TGTGCCACCGGTGACTCCCGGACAGGGATGGAGACCCAGTTCTTC. Translation: CATGDSRTGMETQFF.

In its sample, this clonotype was seen many times. The chain links TRBV7-2 to TRBJ1-2; D gene ambiguous. The CDR3 loop spans 14 amino acids. Germline V gives CDR1 SGHTA, CDR2 FQGNSA. V lost 0 bases to trimming and J lost 4 bases, with 9 bases between them. Here the CDR3 DNA reads TGTGCCAGCAGCTTAGCTGAACAGATCTATGGCTACACCTTC. It encodes CASSLAEQIYGYTF.